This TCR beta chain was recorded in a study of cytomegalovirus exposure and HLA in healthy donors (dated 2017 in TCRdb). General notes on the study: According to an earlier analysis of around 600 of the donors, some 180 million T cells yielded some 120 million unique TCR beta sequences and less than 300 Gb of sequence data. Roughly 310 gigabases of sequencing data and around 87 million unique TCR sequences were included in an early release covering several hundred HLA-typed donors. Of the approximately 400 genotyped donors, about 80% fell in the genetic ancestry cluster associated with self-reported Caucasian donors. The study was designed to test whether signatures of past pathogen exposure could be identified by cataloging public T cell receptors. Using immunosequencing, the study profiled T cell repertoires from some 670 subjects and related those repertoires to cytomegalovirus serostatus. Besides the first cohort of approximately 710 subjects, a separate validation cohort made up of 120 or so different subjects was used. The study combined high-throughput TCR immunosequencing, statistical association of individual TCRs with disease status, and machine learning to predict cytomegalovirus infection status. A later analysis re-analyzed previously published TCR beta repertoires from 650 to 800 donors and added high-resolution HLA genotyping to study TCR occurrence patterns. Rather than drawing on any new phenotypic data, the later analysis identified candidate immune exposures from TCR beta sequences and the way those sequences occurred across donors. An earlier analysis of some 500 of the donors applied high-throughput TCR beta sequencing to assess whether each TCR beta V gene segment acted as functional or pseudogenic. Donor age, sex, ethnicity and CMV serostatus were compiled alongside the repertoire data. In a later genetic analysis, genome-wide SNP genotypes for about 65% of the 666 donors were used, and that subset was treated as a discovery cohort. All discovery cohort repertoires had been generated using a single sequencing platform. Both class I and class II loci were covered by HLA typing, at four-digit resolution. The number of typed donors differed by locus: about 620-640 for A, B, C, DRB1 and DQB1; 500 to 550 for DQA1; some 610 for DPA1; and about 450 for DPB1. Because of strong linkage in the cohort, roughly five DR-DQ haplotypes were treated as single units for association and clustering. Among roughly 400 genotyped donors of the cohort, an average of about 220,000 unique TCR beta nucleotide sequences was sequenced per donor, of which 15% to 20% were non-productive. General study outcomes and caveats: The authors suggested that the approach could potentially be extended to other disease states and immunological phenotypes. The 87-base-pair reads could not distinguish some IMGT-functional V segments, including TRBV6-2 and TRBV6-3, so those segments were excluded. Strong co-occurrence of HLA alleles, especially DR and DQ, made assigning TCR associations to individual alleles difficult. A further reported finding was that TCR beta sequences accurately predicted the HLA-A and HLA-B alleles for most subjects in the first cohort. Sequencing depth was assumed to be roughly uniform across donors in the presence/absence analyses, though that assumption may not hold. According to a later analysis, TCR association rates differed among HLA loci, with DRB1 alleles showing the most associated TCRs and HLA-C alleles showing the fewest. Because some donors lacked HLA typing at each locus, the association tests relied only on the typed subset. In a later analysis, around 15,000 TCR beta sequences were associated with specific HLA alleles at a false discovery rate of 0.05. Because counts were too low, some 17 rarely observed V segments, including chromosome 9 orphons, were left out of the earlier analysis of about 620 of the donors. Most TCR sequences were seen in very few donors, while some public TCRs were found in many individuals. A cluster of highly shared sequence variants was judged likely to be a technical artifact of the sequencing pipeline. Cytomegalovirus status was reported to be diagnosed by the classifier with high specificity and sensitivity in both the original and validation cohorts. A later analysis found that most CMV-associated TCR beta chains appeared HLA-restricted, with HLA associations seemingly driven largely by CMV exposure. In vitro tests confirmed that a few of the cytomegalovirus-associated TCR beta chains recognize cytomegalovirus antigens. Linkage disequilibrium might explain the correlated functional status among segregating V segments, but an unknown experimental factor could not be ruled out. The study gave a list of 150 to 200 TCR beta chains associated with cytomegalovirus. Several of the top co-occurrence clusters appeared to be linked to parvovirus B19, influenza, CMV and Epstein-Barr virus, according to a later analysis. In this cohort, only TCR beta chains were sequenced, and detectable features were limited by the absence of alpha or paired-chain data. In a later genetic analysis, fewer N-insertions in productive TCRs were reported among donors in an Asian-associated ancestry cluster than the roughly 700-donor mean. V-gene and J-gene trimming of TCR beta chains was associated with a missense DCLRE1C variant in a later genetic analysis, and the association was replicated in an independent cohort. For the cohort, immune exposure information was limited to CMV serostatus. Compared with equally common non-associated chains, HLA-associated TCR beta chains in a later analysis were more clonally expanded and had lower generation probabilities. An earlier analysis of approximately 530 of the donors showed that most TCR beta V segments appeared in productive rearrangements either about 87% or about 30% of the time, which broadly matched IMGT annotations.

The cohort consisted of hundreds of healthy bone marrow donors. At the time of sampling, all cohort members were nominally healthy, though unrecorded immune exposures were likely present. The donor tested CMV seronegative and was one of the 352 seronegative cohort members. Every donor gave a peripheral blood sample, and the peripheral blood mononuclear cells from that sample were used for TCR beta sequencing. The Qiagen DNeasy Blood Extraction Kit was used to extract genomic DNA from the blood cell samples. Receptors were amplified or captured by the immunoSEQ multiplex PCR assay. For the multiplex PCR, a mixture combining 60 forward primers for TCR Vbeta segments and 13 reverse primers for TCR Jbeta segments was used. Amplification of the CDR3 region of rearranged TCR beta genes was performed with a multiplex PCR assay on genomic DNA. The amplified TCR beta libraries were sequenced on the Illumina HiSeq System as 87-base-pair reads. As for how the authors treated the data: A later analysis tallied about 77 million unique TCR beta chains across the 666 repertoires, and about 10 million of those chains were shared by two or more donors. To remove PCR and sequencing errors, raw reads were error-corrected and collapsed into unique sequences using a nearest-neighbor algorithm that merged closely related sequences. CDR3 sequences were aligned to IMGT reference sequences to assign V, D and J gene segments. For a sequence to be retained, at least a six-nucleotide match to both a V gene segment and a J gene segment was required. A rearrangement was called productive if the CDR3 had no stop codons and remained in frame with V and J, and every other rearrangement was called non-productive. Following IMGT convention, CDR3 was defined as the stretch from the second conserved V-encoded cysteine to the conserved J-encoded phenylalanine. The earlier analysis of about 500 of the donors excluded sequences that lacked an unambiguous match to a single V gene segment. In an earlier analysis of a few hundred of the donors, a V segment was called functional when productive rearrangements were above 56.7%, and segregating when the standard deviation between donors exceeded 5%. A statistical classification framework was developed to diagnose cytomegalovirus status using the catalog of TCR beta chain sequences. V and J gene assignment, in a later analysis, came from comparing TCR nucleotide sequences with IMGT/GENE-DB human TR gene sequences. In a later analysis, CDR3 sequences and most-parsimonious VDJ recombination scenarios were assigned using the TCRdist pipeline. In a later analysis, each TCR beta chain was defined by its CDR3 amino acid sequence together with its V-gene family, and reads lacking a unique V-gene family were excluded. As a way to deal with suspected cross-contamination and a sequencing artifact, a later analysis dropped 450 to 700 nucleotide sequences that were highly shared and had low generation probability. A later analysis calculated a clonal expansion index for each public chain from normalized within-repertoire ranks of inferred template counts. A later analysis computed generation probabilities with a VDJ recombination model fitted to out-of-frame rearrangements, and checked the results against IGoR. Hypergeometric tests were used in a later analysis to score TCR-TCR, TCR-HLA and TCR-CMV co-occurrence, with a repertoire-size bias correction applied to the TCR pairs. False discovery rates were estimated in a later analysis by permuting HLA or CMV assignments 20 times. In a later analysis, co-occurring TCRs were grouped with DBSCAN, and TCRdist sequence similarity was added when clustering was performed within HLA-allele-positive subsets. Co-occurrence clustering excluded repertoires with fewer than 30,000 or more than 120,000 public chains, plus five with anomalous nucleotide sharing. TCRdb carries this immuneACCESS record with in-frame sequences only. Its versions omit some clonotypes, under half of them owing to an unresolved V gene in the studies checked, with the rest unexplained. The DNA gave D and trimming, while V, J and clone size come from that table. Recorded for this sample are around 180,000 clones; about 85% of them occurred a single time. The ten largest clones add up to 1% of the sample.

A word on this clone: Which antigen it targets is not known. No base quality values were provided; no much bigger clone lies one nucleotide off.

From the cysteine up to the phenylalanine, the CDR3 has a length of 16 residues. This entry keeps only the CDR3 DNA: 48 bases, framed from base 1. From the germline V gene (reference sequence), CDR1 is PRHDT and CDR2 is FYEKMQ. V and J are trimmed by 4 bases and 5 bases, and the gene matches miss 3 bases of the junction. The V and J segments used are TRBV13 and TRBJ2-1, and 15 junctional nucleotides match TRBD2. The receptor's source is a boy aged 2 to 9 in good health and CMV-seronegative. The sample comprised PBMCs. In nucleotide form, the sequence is TGTGCCAGCAGCTCGGGACTAGCGGGAGGTCACAATGAGCAGTTCTTC. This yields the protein CASSSGLAGGHNEQFF.